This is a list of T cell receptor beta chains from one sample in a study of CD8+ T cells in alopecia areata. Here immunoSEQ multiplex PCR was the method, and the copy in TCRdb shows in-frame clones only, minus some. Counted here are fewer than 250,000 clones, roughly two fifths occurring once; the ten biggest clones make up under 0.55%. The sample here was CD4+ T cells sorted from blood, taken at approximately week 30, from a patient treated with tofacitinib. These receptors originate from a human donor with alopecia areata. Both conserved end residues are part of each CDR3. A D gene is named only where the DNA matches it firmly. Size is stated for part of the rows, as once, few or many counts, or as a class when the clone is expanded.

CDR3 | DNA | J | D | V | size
CSATGAVEQYF | TGCAGTGCAACAGGGGCCGTGGAGCAGTACTTC | TRBJ2-7 | TRBD1 | TRBV20-1 | -
CASSPGQGGDTIYF | TGTGCCAGCAGCCCAGGACAGGGTGGAGACACCATATATTTT | TRBJ1-3 | TRBD1 | TRBV7-7 | -
CASTQQGLAGNIQYF | TGTGCCAGCACTCAACAAGGCCTAGCGGGAAACATTCAGTACTTC | TRBJ2-4 | TRBD2 | TRBV5-4 | few
CTSSQETSGHTNNEQFF | TGCACCAGCAGCCAAGAGACTAGCGGACATACGAACAATGAGCAGTTCTTC | TRBJ2-1 | - | TRBV1 | -
CASSLIHRANNEQFF | TGTGCCAGCAGCCTCATCCACAGGGCCAACAATGAGCAGTTCTTC | TRBJ2-1 | - | TRBV13 | few
CASSLRLAGITDTQYF | TGCGCCAGCAGCTTGAGGCTAGCGGGGATCACAGATACGCAGTATTTT | TRBJ2-3 | TRBD2 | TRBV5-1 | few
CASSFGQNNSPLHF | TGTGCCAGCAGCTTCGGCCAGAATAATTCACCCCTCCACTTT | TRBJ1-6 | - | TRBV11-2 | -
CASRESRGRNQPQHF | TGTGCCAGCAGGGAGAGTAGAGGGCGCAATCAGCCCCAGCATTTT | TRBJ1-5 | - | TRBV11-2 | -
CSVEPETSGGYEQYF | TGCAGCGTTGAACCGGAGACTAGCGGGGGCTACGAGCAGTACTTC | TRBJ2-7 | TRBD2 | TRBV29-1 | -
CSVRAGHLNEKLFF | TGCAGCGTGCGGGCGGGACACCTAAATGAAAAACTGTTTTTT | TRBJ1-4 | - | TRBV29-1 | -
CASSQEGRSGDGYTF | TGTGCCAGCAGCCAAGAAGGCCGCTCGGGGGATGGCTACACCTTC | TRBJ1-2 | - | TRBV4-2 | -
CASSSYRVANEKLFF | TGTGCCAGCAGCTCTTACAGGGTGGCTAATGAAAAACTGTTTTTT | TRBJ1-4 | - | TRBV7-8 | few
CASRGEGSSYNEQFF | TGTGCCAGCAGGGGGGAGGGTAGCTCCTACAATGAGCAGTTCTTC | TRBJ2-1 | TRBD2 | TRBV25-1 | -
CASSIETRETQYF | TGTGCCAGCAGCATAGAAACGAGAGAGACCCAGTACTTC | TRBJ2-5 | - | TRBV7-2 | -
CASSPPGPSYEQYF | TGTGCCAGCAGCCCCCCGGGACCTTCCTACGAGCAGTACTTC | TRBJ2-7 | - | TRBV7-8 | -
CASSRTGSGEQYF | TGTGCCAGCAGTCGTACAGGGTCGGGCGAGCAGTACTTC | TRBJ2-7 | - | TRBV7-9 | few
CAWSVQRNTEAFF | TGTGCCTGGAGTGTACAACGGAACACTGAAGCTTTCTTT | TRBJ1-1 | - | TRBV30 | -
CSGVAAGEQYF | TGCAGTGGGGTAGCCGCCGGCGAGCAGTACTTC | TRBJ2-7 | - | TRBV20-1 | -
CASSPYGTRKVNTEAFF | TGTGCCAGTAGTCCTTACGGGACACGGAAAGTTAACACTGAAGCTTTCTTT | TRBJ1-1 | - | TRBV19 | many
CASRQGLGTDTQYF | TGTGCCAGCAGACAAGGACTTGGCACAGATACGCAGTATTTT | TRBJ2-3 | - | TRBV5-6 | -
CASSLDRNQPQHF | TGTGCCAGCAGTCTTGACAGAAATCAGCCCCAGCATTTT | TRBJ1-5 | - | TRBV2 | few
CASTASGYNEQFF | TGTGCCAGTACCGCTAGCGGATACAATGAGCAGTTCTTC | TRBJ2-1 | TRBD2 | TRBV19 | many
CASRPGGSYNEQFF | TGTGCCAGCAGGCCTGGTGGATCCTACAATGAGCAGTTCTTC | TRBJ2-1 | - | TRBV6-5 | -
CASSYSIQTTNEKLFF | TGTGCCAGCAGTTACTCGATACAGACAACTAATGAAAAACTGTTTTTT | TRBJ1-4 | - | TRBV6-5 | -
CASSSLAGETEQFF | TGTGCTAGCAGCTCCCTAGCGGGAGAGACTGAGCAGTTCTTC | TRBJ2-1 | TRBD2 | TRBV7-7 | few
CASTLAGASSREQFF | TGTGCCAGCACCTTAGCGGGAGCGTCGTCTAGGGAGCAGTTCTTC | TRBJ2-1 | TRBD2 | TRBV2 | few
CASSPTGDGNIQYF | TGTGCCAGCAGCCCGACAGGGGATGGAAACATTCAGTACTTC | TRBJ2-4 | TRBD1 | TRBV7-9 | -
CASSQFTDTQYF | TGCGCCAGCAGCCAGTTCACAGATACGCAGTATTTT | TRBJ2-3 | - | TRBV4-1 | -
CASSEPPGDTQYF | TGCGCCAGCAGTGAACCCCCCGGAGATACGCAGTATTTT | TRBJ2-3 | - | TRBV10-1 | -
CASREQGNTEAFF | TGTGCCAGCCGGGAACAGGGGAACACTGAAGCTTTCTTT | TRBJ1-1 | - | TRBV25-1 | -
CASSGLEAGELFF | TGCGCCAGCAGCGGCCTAGAGGCCGGGGAGCTGTTTTTT | TRBJ2-2 | - | TRBV5-1 | -
CSARDRDTQYF | TGCAGTGCTAGAGATCGGGATACGCAGTATTTT | TRBJ2-3 | - | TRBV20-1 | -
CASGGGSQETQYF | TGTGCCTCCGGTGGGGGCAGCCAAGAGACCCAGTACTTC | TRBJ2-5 | - | TRBV11-2 | few
CASSLVGLGKNIQYF | TGTGCCAGCAGTTTAGTGGGCTTGGGCAAAAACATTCAGTACTTC | TRBJ2-4 | - | TRBV27 | -
CASSRGEFSGNTIYF | TGCGCCAGCAGCCGAGGCGAATTCTCTGGAAACACCATATATTTT | TRBJ1-3 | - | TRBV5-1 | -
CASSSGLAGGNEQFF | TGTGCCAGTAGTTCAGGACTAGCGGGGGGAAATGAGCAGTTCTTC | TRBJ2-1 | TRBD2 | TRBV19 | -
CASSEQGARADTQYF | TGTGCCAGCAGCGAACAGGGGGCTCGGGCAGATACGCAGTATTTT | TRBJ2-3 | TRBD1 | TRBV6-1 | -
CAWSGNTGRTIQYF | TGTGCCTGGAGTGGAAATACAGGGAGAACCATTCAGTACTTC | TRBJ2-4 | - | TRBV30 | -
CAGRDSTYEQYF | TGTGCCGGCCGGGACAGCACCTACGAGCAGTACTTC | TRBJ2-7 | TRBD1 | TRBV6-1 | few
CATSAAGGLGETQYF | TGTGCCACCAGCGCGGCGGGAGGGCTAGGAGAGACCCAGTACTTC | TRBJ2-5 | TRBD2 | TRBV15 | few
CASSKGNRNTEAFF | TGTGCCAGCAGTAAAGGCAACAGGAACACTGAAGCTTTCTTT | TRBJ1-1 | - | TRBV2 | -
CASSARIAGGRNEQFF | TGTGCCAGCAGCGCTCGAATAGCGGGCGGACGAAATGAGCAGTTCTTC | TRBJ2-1 | TRBD2 | TRBV9 | -